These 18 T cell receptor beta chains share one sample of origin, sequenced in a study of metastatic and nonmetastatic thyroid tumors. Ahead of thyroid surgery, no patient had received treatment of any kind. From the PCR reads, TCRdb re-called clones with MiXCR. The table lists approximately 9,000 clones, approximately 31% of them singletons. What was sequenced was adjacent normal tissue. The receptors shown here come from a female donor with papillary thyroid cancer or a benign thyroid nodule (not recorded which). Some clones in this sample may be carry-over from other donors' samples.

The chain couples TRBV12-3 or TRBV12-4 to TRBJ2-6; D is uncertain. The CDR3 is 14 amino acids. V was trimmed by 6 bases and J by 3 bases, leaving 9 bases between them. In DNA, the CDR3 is TGTGCCAGCAGCCGGAGTGGTGGGGCCAACGTCCTGACTTTC. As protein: CASSRSGGANVLTF.

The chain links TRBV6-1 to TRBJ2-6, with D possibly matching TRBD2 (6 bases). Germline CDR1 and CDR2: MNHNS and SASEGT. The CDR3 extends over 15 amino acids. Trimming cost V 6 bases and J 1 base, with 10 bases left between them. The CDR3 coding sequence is TGTGCCAGCAGCGATGCGGGGTCTGGGGCCAACGTCCTGACTTTC. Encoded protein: CASSDAGSGANVLTF.

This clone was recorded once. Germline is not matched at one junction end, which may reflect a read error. The CDR3 coding sequence is TGTGCCAGCAGCTTCCACAGGGGGCTCGGCACTGAAGCTCTCTTT. Translating gives CASSFHRGLGTEALF. This chain uses TRBV9 with TRBJ1-1; 9 nucleotides match TRBD1. This CDR3 is 15 amino acids long. The germline gives CDR1 SGDLS, CDR2 YYNGEE.

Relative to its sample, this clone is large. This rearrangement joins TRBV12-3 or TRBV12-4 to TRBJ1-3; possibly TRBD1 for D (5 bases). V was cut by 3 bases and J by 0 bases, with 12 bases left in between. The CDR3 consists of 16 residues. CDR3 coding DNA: TGTGCCAGCAGTTTCTGGGACGTTCTCTCTGGAAACACCATATATTTT. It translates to CASSFWDVLSGNTIYF.

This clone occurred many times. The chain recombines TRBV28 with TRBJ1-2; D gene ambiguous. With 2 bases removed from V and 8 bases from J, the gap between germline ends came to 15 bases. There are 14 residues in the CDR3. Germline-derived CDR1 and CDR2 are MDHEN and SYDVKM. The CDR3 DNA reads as TGTGCCAGCAGTTTAGTTAGCGGGCTATGGGGCTACACCTTC. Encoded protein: CASSLVSGLWGYTF.

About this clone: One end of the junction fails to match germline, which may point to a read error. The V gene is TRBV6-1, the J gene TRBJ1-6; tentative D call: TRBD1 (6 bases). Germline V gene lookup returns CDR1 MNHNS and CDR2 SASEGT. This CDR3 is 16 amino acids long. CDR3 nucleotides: TGTGCCAGCGGAAGAAGACAGGCCGAGGCGGATTCACCCCTCCGCTTT. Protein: CASGRRQAEADSPLRF.

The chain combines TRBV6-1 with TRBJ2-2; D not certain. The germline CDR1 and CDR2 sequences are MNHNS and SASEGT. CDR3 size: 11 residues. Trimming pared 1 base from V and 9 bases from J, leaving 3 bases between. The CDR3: CASSEGWELFF. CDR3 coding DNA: TGTGCCAGCAGTGAAGGATGGGAGCTGTTTTTT.

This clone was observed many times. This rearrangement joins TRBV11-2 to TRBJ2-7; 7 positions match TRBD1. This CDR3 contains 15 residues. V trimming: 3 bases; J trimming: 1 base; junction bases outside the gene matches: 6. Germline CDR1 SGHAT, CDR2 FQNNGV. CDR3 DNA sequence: TGTGCCAGCAGCTTTTTACAGGGGCCGTCCTACGAGCAGTACTTC. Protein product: CASSFLQGPSYEQYF.

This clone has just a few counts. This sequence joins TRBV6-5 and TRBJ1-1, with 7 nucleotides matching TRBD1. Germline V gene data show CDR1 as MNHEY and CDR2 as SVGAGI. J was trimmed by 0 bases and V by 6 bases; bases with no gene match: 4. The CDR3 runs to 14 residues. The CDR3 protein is CASSLQGLNTEAFF. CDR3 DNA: TGTGCCAGCAGCTTACAGGGGCTGAACACTGAAGCTTTCTTT.

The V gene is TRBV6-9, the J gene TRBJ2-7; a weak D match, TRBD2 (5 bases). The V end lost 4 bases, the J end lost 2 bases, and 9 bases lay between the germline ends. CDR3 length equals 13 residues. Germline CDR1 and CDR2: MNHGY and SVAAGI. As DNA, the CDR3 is TGTGCCAGCAGTTTTCCGGGGACCTACGAGCAGTACTTC. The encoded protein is CASSFPGTYEQYF.

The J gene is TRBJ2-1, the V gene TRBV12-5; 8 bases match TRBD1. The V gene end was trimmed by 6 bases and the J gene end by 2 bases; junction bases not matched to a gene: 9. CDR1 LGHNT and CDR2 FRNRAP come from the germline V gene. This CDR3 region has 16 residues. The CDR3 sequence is CASGPEGQATYNEQFF. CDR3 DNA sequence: TGTGCTAGTGGACCAGAGGGACAGGCGACCTACAATGAGCAGTTCTTC.

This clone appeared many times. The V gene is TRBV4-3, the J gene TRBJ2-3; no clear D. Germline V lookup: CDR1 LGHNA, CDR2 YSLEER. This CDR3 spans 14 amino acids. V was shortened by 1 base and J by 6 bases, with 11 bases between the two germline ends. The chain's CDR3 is CASSQGVFSDTQYF. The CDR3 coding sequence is TGCGCCAGCAGCCAAGGGGTGTTCTCGGATACGCAGTATTTT.

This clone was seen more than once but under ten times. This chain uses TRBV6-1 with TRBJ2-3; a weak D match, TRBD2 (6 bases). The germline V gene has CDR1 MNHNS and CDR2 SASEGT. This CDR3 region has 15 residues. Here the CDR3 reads CLTRGLNSGLGTQYF. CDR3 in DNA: TGTCTTACGAGGGGACTGAACTCGGGGTTGGGTACGCAGTATTTT.

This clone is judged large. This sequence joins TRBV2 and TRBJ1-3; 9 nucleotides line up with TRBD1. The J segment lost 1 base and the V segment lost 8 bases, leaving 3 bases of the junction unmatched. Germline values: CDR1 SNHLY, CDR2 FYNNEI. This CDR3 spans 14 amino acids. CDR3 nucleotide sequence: TGTGCCAGCCATGACAGGGGGTCTGGAAACACCATATATTTT. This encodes CASHDRGSGNTIYF.

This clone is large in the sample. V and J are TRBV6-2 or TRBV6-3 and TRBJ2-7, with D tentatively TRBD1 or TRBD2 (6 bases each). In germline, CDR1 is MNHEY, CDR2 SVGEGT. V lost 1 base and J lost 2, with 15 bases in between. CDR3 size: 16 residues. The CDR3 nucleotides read TGTGCCAGCAGTTACTTAGGGGGGTCGTTACCCTACGAGCAGTACTTC. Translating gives CASSYLGGSLPYEQYF.

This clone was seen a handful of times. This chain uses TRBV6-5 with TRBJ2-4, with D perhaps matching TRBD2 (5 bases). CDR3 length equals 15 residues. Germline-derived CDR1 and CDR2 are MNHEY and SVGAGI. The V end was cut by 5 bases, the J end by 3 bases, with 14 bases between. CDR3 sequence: CASSTRPGGKNIQYF. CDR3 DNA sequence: TGTGCCAGCAGTACTCGACCTGGAGGCAAAAACATTCAGTACTTC.

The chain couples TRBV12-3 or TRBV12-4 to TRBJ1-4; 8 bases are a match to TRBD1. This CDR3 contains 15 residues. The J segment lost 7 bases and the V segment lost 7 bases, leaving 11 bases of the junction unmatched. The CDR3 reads CASTPGQGYGEKLFF. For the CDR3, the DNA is TGTGCCAGCACCCCCGGACAGGGCTACGGTGAAAAACTGTTTTTT.

The CDR3 spells CAISRDRGRDGQYF. The CDR3 DNA is TGTGCCATCAGCAGGGACAGGGGACGGGACGGGCAGTACTTC. The chain employs TRBV12-3 or TRBV12-4 and TRBJ2-7; 10 nucleotides line up with TRBD1. V lost 10 bases to trimming and J lost 9 bases; unmatched junction nucleotides: 15. This CDR3 comprises 14 residues.